Each of the 24 T cell receptor beta chains below was sequenced from the same sample in a study of blood T cell repertoires in COVID-19 (TCRdb year 2020). Libraries came from the immunoSEQ multiplex PCR assay. The immuneACCESS repertoire file appears here via TCRdb, limited to in-frame rearrangements. These files lack a portion of the clones; in checked studies, under half of the deficit traces to unresolved V genes, and the cause of the others is not known. For this sample the table gives around 42,000 clones, of which about 91% were detected only once. Of the sample, 3.7% falls within the top ten clones. The sample comprised peripheral blood. The receptors here all came from a human donor in a cohort sampled during active COVID-19.

This clone was detected once. The chain carries TRBV7-9 and TRBJ2-6, with a possible D match to TRBD1 (5 bases). Germline V gene sequence: CDR1 SEHNR, CDR2 FQNEAQ (reference sequence). The CDR3 covers 16 residues. The V end was cut by 1 base, the J end by 4 bases, with 11 bases between. The CDR3 nucleotides read TGTGCCAGCAGCTTAGTGACAGTTAACGGGGCCAACGTCCTGACTTTC. This codes for CASSLVTVNGANVLTF.

The chain has TRBV2 and TRBJ1-2; D is ambiguous. The CDR3 spans 12 residues. V lost 3 bases to trimming and J lost 4 bases, with 6 bases between them. The germline V gene encodes CDR1 SNHLY and CDR2 FYNNEI. The CDR3 is CASSEEGYGYTF. The CDR3 coding sequence is TGTGCCAGCAGTGAGGAGGGCTATGGCTACACCTTC. The variable domain in full, with the rest retrieved from reference TRBV2 and TRBJ1-2, is EPEVTQTPSHQVTQMGQEVILRCVPISNHLYFYWYRQILGQKVEFLVSFYNNEISEKSEIFDDQFSVERPDGSNFTLKIRSTKLEDSAMYFCASSEEGYGYTFGSGTRLTVV.

This sequence joins TRBV9 and TRBJ2-3; TRBD2 is a possible D gene (6 bases). The V end was cut by 5 bases, the J end by 2 bases, with 15 bases between. Germline-derived CDR1 and CDR2 are SGDLS and YYNGEE. The CDR3 extends over 15 amino acids. The CDR3 sequence is CASREGDSYTDTQYF. The CDR3 DNA follows: TGTGCCAGCAGGGAGGGAGACAGTTACACAGATACGCAGTATTTT. The variable domain in full, completed from reference TRBV9 and TRBJ2-3, reads DSGVTQTPKHLITATGQRVTLRCSPRSGDLSVYWYQQSLDQGLQFLIQYYNGEERAKGNILERFSAQQFPDLHSELNLSSLELGDSALYFCASREGDSYTDTQYFGPGTRLTVL.

V usage is TRBV7-3 and J usage is TRBJ1-2; D is ambiguous. This CDR3 is 16 amino acids long. Germline-derived CDR1 and CDR2 are SGHTA and FQGTGA. Trimming took 1 base from V and 7 from J, leaving 19 bases between them. The CDR3 protein is CASSLNPGPRNGGYTF. In DNA, the CDR3 is TGTGCCAGCAGCTTAAACCCAGGCCCGCGAAATGGTGGCTACACCTTC.

This clone came up a few times. The chain links TRBV6-2 or TRBV6-3 to TRBJ1-1; perhaps TRBD1 as D (5 bases). The CDR3 length is 13 residues. Germline CDR1 reads MNHEY; CDR2 reads SVGEGT. Trimming removed 2 bases from V and 4 bases from J, with 8 bases in between. Here the CDR3 reads CASSYVRATEAFF. DNA for the CDR3: TGTGCCAGCAGTTACGTCAGGGCCACTGAAGCTTTCTTT.

The chain links TRBV11-3 to TRBJ2-1; TRBD2 might be the D (5 bases). The germline CDR1 and CDR2 sequences are SGHNT and YENEEA. The CDR3 has 13 amino acids. CDR3 DNA sequence: TGTGCTAGCCGGGGTGGGACCTACAATGAGCAGTTCTTC. Translating gives CASRGGTYNEQFF.

The CDR3 here is CASSPLRRTSGGTDTQYF. The DNA of the CDR3 is TGTGCCAGCAGCCCCCTACGCCGGACTAGCGGGGGTACAGATACGCAGTATTTT. J is TRBJ2-3 and V is TRBV3-1 (or the pseudogene TRBV3-2); 13 bases align to TRBD2. The CDR3 totals 18 residues. CDR1 is LGHDT and CDR2 is YNNKEL in the germline V gene (reference sequence). J gave up 3 bases and V 4 bases, and 10 bases lay outside the gene matches.

J is TRBJ1-3 and V is TRBV3-1 (or the pseudogene TRBV3-2); D unclear. V dropped 1 base and J dropped 0 bases, with 7 bases sitting between them. The germline V gene encodes CDR1 LGHDT and CDR2 YNNKEL (reference sequence). CDR3 size: 15 residues. CDR3 nucleotides: TGTGCCAGCAGCCAAGTTACCTACTCTGGAAACACCATATATTTT. Translation gives CASSQVTYSGNTIYF.

The rearrangement uses TRBV29-1 and TRBJ2-1; 15 bases agree with TRBD2. CDR3 length equals 15 residues. Germline V gene lookup returns CDR1 SQVTM and CDR2 ANQGSEA. V shed 5 bases, J shed 3 bases, and the junction held 2 bases outside the gene matches. The CDR3 region is CSVSGLAGGYNEQFF. CDR3 bases: TGCAGCGTTTCGGGACTAGCGGGGGGCTACAATGAGCAGTTCTTC.

A single count supports this clone. J is TRBJ1-4 and V is TRBV5-1; a possible D gene is TRBD1 (6 bases). The V end was cut by 3 bases, the J end by 12 bases, with 21 bases between. Germline loops: CDR1 SGHRS, CDR2 YFSETQ. The CDR3 extends over 15 amino acids. The CDR3 here is CASSSQGLGPRELFF. The CDR3 coding sequence is TGCGCCAGCAGCTCACAGGGCCTCGGCCCCAGGGAACTGTTTTTT. Complete variable domain (other parts from reference TRBV5-1 and TRBJ1-4): KAGVTQTPRYLIKTRGQQVTLSCSPISGHRSVSWYQQTPGQGLQFLFEYFSETQRNKGNFPGRFSGRQFSNSRSEMNVSTLELGDSALYLCASSSQGLGPRELFFGSGTQLSVL.

The chain uses TRBV4-1 and TRBJ2-7; D might be TRBD1 (6 bases). CDR1 is MGHRA and CDR2 is YSYEKL in the germline V gene. This CDR3 is 13 amino acids long. Trimming took off 1 base at V and 4 bases at J, with 8 bases between the two ends. CDR3: CASSQGTEYEQYF. CDR3 DNA sequence: TGCGCCAGCAGCCAAGGGACAGAATACGAGCAGTACTTC.

The gene calls are TRBV6-5 and TRBJ1-2; 7 bases are a match to TRBD1. Germline assignment: CDR1 MNHEY and CDR2 SVGAGI. With V trimmed by 4 bases and J by 0 bases, 5 bases remained unmatched. The CDR3 contains 15 residues. The CDR3 bases are TGTGCCAGCAGTTTACAGGGGTCAGCTAACTATGGCTACACCTTC. Its translation: CASSLQGSANYGYTF.

This chain connects TRBV6-5 to TRBJ2-3; TRBD2 is a possible D gene (5 bases). This CDR3 comprises 15 residues. The germline V gene has CDR1 MNHEY and CDR2 SVGAGI. V was trimmed by 6 bases and J by 2 bases, leaving 15 bases between them. The DNA of the CDR3 is TGTGCCAGCAGAGGAGTAAGAGGGTTCACAGATACGCAGTATTTT. It translates to CASRGVRGFTDTQYF.

The gene calls are TRBV24-1 and TRBJ2-5, with D possibly being TRBD1 (6 bases). The CDR3 sequence is 13 residues long. V lost 4 bases and J lost 8, with 13 bases in between. The germline gives CDR1 KGHDR, CDR2 SFDVKD. The CDR3 region has the DNA TGTGCCACCAGTGAGCGCAACAGGGACACCCAGTACTTC. Amino acids: CATSERNRDTQYF.

The chain has TRBV7-3 and TRBJ2-5, with TRBD2 matching over 10 bases. The junction had 9 bases not matched to a gene; V was cut back by 4 bases and J by 4 bases. Per the germline V gene, CDR1 is SGHTA and CDR2 is FQGTGA. This CDR3 comprises 16 residues. Written as DNA, the CDR3 is TGTGCCAGCAGCTCCCTATCTAGCGGGGGAAGAGAGACCCAGTACTTC. This codes for CASSSLSSGGRETQYF.

A note on this clone: Other nucleotide sequences in the sample specify the same CDR3. The rearrangement uses TRBV6-5 and TRBJ2-3, with 7 nucleotides matching TRBD2. The CDR3 consists of 14 residues. Looked up from germline, CDR1 is MNHEY and CDR2 is SVGAGI. Trimming removed 0 bases from V and 3 bases from J; junction bases left unmatched: 0. CDR3 sequence reads: CASSYSLATDTQYF. CDR3 sequence (DNA): TGTGCCAGCAGTTACTCACTAGCGACAGATACGCAGTATTTT.

As DNA, the CDR3 is TGTGCCAGCAGTGAAAAGAGTTACCGGGAGCTGTTTTTT. It codes for CASSEKSYRELFF. The V call is TRBV6-1, the J call TRBJ2-2; D gene unclear. V lost 2 bases and J lost 9, with 10 bases in between. CDR3 length: 13 amino acids. Germline V lookup: CDR1 MNHNS, CDR2 SASEGT.

V is TRBV7-2 and J is TRBJ1-4; unclear D gene. Germline V CDR1 and CDR2: SGHTA, FQGNSA. Deletions cut 5 bases from V and 5 bases from J, with 9 bases between. The CDR3 is 13 amino acids. The CDR3 DNA sequence: TGTGCCAGCAGCACTGAGGCGAATGAAAAACTGTTTTTT. Translated, it gives CASSTEANEKLFF.

V is TRBV7-2 and J is TRBJ1-5, with no clear D. The CDR3 totals 14 residues. V was cut by 3 bases and J by 1 base, with 7 bases left in between. Germline V CDR1 and CDR2: SGHTA, FQGNSA. CDR3 sequence (DNA): TGTGCCAGCAGCTTTGCAGGAAGCAATCAGCCCCAGCATTTT. This codes for CASSFAGSNQPQHF.

V and J are TRBV3-1 (or the pseudogene TRBV3-2) and TRBJ2-5, with D maybe TRBD2 (5 bases). Germline CDR1 LGHDT, CDR2 YNNKEL (reference sequence). This CDR3 has 15 residues. V lost 1 base and J lost 5, with 14 bases in between. CDR3 nucleotides: TGTGCCAGCAGCCAAGTCATTGGCGAGCGGGAGACCCAGTACTTC. Protein: CASSQVIGERETQYF.

This sequence joins TRBV29-1 and TRBJ2-1; D gene ambiguous. V was trimmed by 2 bases and J by 2 bases, leaving 4 bases between them. CDR3 length equals 12 residues. CDR1 is SQVTM and CDR2 is ANQGSEA in the germline V gene. The CDR3 loop reads CSVELTYNEQFF. For the CDR3, the DNA is TGCAGCGTTGAACTAACCTACAATGAGCAGTTCTTC.

There are a few counts of this clone. This chain joins TRBV5-1 and TRBJ1-3; D call uncertain. Germline CDR1 reads SGHRS; CDR2 reads YFSETQ. V was trimmed by 0 bases and J by 0 bases, leaving 13 bases between them. The length of the CDR3 is 17 residues. CDR3 coding DNA: TGCGCCAGCAGCTTGGCCGACCAGGTGCTCTCTGGAAACACCATATATTTT. This translates into CASSLADQVLSGNTIYF.

This chain joins TRBV5-1 and TRBJ2-6; TRBD1 matches at 7 bases. CDR3 length equals 17 residues. V lost 3 bases to trimming and J lost 0 bases; unmatched junction nucleotides: 6. The germline gives CDR1 SGHRS, CDR2 YFSETQ. CDR3 protein: CASSSGQLLSGANVLTF. The CDR3 DNA reads TGCGCCAGCAGCTCGGGACAGCTCCTCTCTGGGGCCAACGTCCTGACTTTC.

Here the CDR3 DNA reads TGTGCCAGTAGTCCAGGACAGTATGGCTACACCTTC. Translation: CASSPGQYGYTF. The chain links TRBV19 to TRBJ1-2; TRBD1 might be the D (6 bases). CDR1 and CDR2 (germline): LNHDA, SQIVND (reference sequence). V was clipped by 5 bases and J by 5 bases, with 9 bases between them. The CDR3 covers 12 residues.